A selection of T cell receptor beta chains follows, all from one sample in a study of blood T cell repertoires in COVID-19. Produced via immunoSEQ multiplex PCR; TCRdb's table is partial and in-frame only. The sample yields approximately 59,000 clones, about three quarters seen once. Sequenced: peripheral blood. The receptors shown here come from a man older than 75 with acute or convalescent COVID-19. Each CDR3 is given with its conserved first and last residue. Fields, in order: J gene, clone size, D gene, V gene, CDR3 DNA, CDR3 protein. A D gene is named only where the DNA matches it firmly. Part of the rows lack a size; the others show once, few, many or a class for expanded clones.

TRBJ2-1 | . | . | TRBV6-2/TRBV6-3 | TGTGCCAGCAGTTACTCGGCCCGTGGGCGGTTCTTC | CASSYSARGRFF
TRBJ1-1 | . | . | TRBV7-2 | TGTGCCAGCAGCTTAGTAGGAGCCACTGAAGCTTTCTTT | CASSLVGATEAFF
TRBJ2-1 | . | TRBD2 | TRBV11-2 | TGTGCCAGCAGCTTCGAGCGGGAGTACAATGAGCAGTTCTTC | CASSFEREYNEQFF
TRBJ2-3 | . | TRBD2 | TRBV18 | TGTGCCAGCTCACTAGCGGGGGACACAGATACGCAGTATTTT | CASSLAGDTDTQYF
TRBJ1-2 | . | . | TRBV13 | TGTGCCAGCAGCAAAGGGCAGGGATGGGGGGTTAGCTATGGCTACACCTTC | CASSKGQGWGVSYGYTF
TRBJ2-3 | . | . | TRBV9 | TGTGCCAGCAGCCCTTACAGTGCAGATACGCAGTATTTT | CASSPYSADTQYF
TRBJ1-1 | few | . | TRBV11-2 | TGTGCCAGCAGCTGGACACCGAACACTGAAGCTTTCTTT | CASSWTPNTEAFF
TRBJ1-2 | . | TRBD1 | TRBV9 | TGTGCCAGCAGCGCCATGCTTCCGGGACAGGAAGATGGCTACACCTTC | CASSAMLPGQEDGYTF
TRBJ1-4 | . | TRBD1 | TRBV6-6 | TGTGCCAGCAGTTCCCATGGACAGGGAAGGGGCAAACTGTTTTTT | CASSSHGQGRGKLFF
TRBJ2-7 | few | TRBD2 | TRBV6-6 | TGTGCCAGCAGTTACGCTAGCGGGCCCTCCTACGAGCAGTACTTC | CASSYASGPSYEQYF
TRBJ1-1 | once | TRBD1 | TRBV29-1 | TGCAGCGTTGCAGTGACAGGGGGCATCACTGAAGCTTTCTTT | CSVAVTGGITEAFF
TRBJ2-3 | . | . | TRBV28 | TGTGCCAGCAGTCCCCCTCAGGGCACAGATACGCAGTATTTT | CASSPPQGTDTQYF
TRBJ2-7 | . | . | TRBV29-1 | TGCAGCGTTGAACTGGCTAACAGACCCTACGAGCAGTACTTC | CSVELANRPYEQYF
TRBJ1-1 | . | TRBD1 | TRBV5-1 | TGCGCCAGCAGCTTGGAAACAGGGGGTTTGAACACTGAAGCTTTCTTT | CASSLETGGLNTEAFF